These 15 T cell receptor beta chains were sequenced from one sample in a study of blood T cells in healthy people across ages. Together with a sample-barcoded 5' primer, a J-beta primer mix was included in a second PCR lasting about 7 to 11 cycles. Via MiXCR, TCRdb re-called the 5' RACE reads, giving one row per CDR3 protein. The profile covers about 700,000 distinct CDR3 sequences, with 32% appearing a single time and 15% taken by the ten largest. What was sequenced was blood. The receptors were gathered from a woman of 80 years or more in good health.

Concerning this clonotype itself: This clone may be a read error of a much larger clone one base away. The chain couples TRBV6-5 to TRBJ2-5, with 10 bases that match TRBD1. The length of the CDR3 is 15 residues. Germline loops: CDR1 MNHEY, CDR2 SVGAGI. The trim removed 4 bases at V and 11 bases at J, leaving 13 bases unmatched. The chain's CDR3 is CASSSGTGEYAQQYF. Written as DNA, the CDR3 is TGTGCCAGCAGTTCCGGGACAGGGGAGTACGCTCAGCAGTACTTC.

The chain has TRBV30 and TRBJ1-1, with no clear D. V was clipped by 0 bases and J by 8 bases, with 16 bases between them. Germline V gene sequence: CDR1 GTSNPN, CDR2 SVGIG (reference sequence). This CDR3 is 14 amino acids long. CDR3 region: CAWSVGTVLLEAFF. Written as DNA, the CDR3 is TGTGCCTGGAGTGTTGGAACAGTCCTCCTGGAAGCTTTCTTT.

This clonotype has a count of ten or more. The chain combines TRBV20-1 with TRBJ1-6, with 9 bases fitting TRBD1. Trimming at V came to 6 bases and at J to 11 bases, leaving 8 bases not matched to a gene. This CDR3 comprises 13 residues. Looked up from germline, CDR1 is DFQATT and CDR2 is SNEGSKA (reference sequence). Here the CDR3 reads CSARDRELPPLHF. In nucleotides, the CDR3 is TGCAGTGCCAGGGACAGGGAACTTCCACCCCTCCACTTT.

The V and J genes are TRBV6-1 and TRBJ1-5; no definite D call. The CDR3 has 15 amino acids. The V gene's germline CDR1 is MNHNS and CDR2 SASEGT. With 8 bases removed from V and 3 bases from J, the gap between germline ends came to 17 bases. CDR3 DNA: TGTGCCAGCGCAGTCCGCGGTGGATTCAATCAGCCCCAGCATTTT. Protein product: CASAVRGGFNQPQHF.

The CDR3: CASSIDGGTEAFF. CDR3 nucleotide sequence: TGTGCCAGTAGTATAGACGGTGGGACTGAAGCTTTCTTT. This chain connects TRBV19 to TRBJ1-1; D uncertain. Trimming took 0 bases from V and 5 from J, leaving 7 bases between them. This CDR3 is 13 amino acids long. Germline values: CDR1 LNHDA, CDR2 SQIVND (reference sequence).

This clonotype has a count of ten or more. The chain combines TRBV3-1 with TRBJ1-2; D is ambiguous. Germline CDR1 is LGHDT and CDR2 is YNNKEL (reference sequence). The CDR3 is 13 amino acids. Trimming shortened V by 2 bases and J by 3 bases, and 7 bases separated the two germline ends. DNA of the CDR3: TGTGCCAGCAGCCAATTTGGGGACTATGGCTACACCTTC. Translated: CASSQFGDYGYTF.

This clonotype was recorded at least ten times. The chain uses TRBV9 and TRBJ1-2; TRBD1 agrees at 9 bases. The V gene end was trimmed by 1 base and the J gene end by 0 bases; junction bases not matched to a gene: 4. From germline, CDR1 is SGDLS and CDR2 YYNGEE. The CDR3 is made up of 16 amino acids. This chain's CDR3 is CASSVRRTGANYGYTF. Written as DNA, the CDR3 is TGTGCCAGCAGCGTACGTAGGACAGGGGCTAACTATGGCTACACCTTC.

This clonotype was found a few times. The gene calls are TRBV20-1 and TRBJ1-3, with TRBD1 matching 8 bases. Per the germline V gene, CDR1 is DFQATT and CDR2 is SNEGSKA (reference sequence). J was trimmed by 0 bases and V by 6 bases; bases with no gene match: 4. The CDR3 loop spans 14 amino acids. CDR3: CSAGTGSSGNTIYF. As DNA, the CDR3 is TGCAGTGCGGGGACAGGCTCCTCTGGAAACACCATATATTTT.

This clonotype appeared a few times. The rearrangement joins TRBV15 to TRBJ2-4; perhaps TRBD1 as D (7 bases). The V gene's germline CDR1 is LNHNV and CDR2 YYDKDF (reference sequence). The V end was cut by 5 bases, the J end by 13 bases, with 24 bases between. The CDR3 length is 15 residues. Here the CDR3 DNA reads TGTGCCACCAGCGGAGGGTACTCCCAGGGGGAGATCCAGTACTTC. Its translation: CATSGGYSQGEIQYF.

This clonotype was found many times. The rearrangement uses TRBV6-5 and TRBJ2-3, with TRBD1 matching over 7 bases. This CDR3 comprises 14 residues. J lost 3 bases, V lost 6 bases, and 6 bases had no gene match. Germline CDR1 reads MNHEY; CDR2 reads SVGAGI. CDR3 protein: CASRRQGPTDTQYF. CDR3 nucleotides: TGTGCCAGCAGGCGACAGGGACCGACAGATACGCAGTATTTT.

As to this clonotype: This clone may be a read error of a much larger clone one base away. The V call is TRBV30, the J call TRBJ1-2; D ambiguous. V was cut by 0 bases and J by 3 bases, with 2 bases left in between. Germline assignment: CDR1 GTSNPN and CDR2 SVGIG (reference sequence). The CDR3 totals 11 residues. The CDR3: CAWSVDYGYTF. In DNA form, the CDR3 reads TGTGCCTGGAGTGTTGACTATGGCTACACCTTC. Full variable domain (outside the CDR3, taken from reference TRBV30 and TRBJ1-2): SQTIHQWPATLVQPVGSPLSLECTVEGTSNPNLYWYRQAAGRGLQLLFYSVGIGQISSEVPQNLSASRPQDRQFILSSKKLLLSDSGFYLCAWSVDYGYTFGSGTRLTVV.

The chain uses TRBV9 and TRBJ2-2, with D perhaps TRBD2 (7 bases). V was clipped by 3 bases and J by 1 base, with 13 bases between them. Germline CDR1 is SGDLS and CDR2 is YYNGEE. The CDR3 totals 16 residues. The CDR3 loop is CASSGAGAGNTGELFF. The CDR3 region has the DNA TGTGCCAGCAGCGGGGCGGGGGCAGGGAACACCGGGGAGCTGTTTTTT.

The V call is TRBV20-1, the J call TRBJ2-7; TRBD2 matches at 9 bases. CDR3 length: 14 residues. V shed 2 bases, J shed 2 bases, and the junction held 4 bases outside the gene matches. Per germline, CDR1 DFQATT and CDR2 SNEGSKA (reference sequence). In DNA, the CDR3 is TGCAGTGCTAGAAGTAGCGGGAGCGCCTACGAGCAGTACTTC. Its protein product is CSARSSGSAYEQYF.

CDR3 residues: CASLGYGYTF. In nucleotides, the CDR3 is TGTGCCAGCTTGGGCTATGGCTACACCTTC. The chain employs TRBV6-1 and TRBJ1-2; D gene ambiguous. Germline CDR1 is MNHNS and CDR2 is SASEGT. Trimming removed 8 bases at V and 4 bases at J, with 5 bases between. The CDR3 contains 10 residues.

This clonotype has at least ten counts. The chain combines TRBV5-1 with TRBJ2-5; perhaps TRBD1 as D (6 bases). The last part of the DNA fits TRBJ2-7 better; the J call may be wrong. This CDR3 spans 15 amino acids. Germline loops: CDR1 SGHRS, CDR2 YFSETQ. The DNA for the CDR3 is TGCGCCAGCAGCTTGGTGCAGGGGACGATAACCGAGCAGTACTTC. Its protein product is CASSLVQGTITEQYF.